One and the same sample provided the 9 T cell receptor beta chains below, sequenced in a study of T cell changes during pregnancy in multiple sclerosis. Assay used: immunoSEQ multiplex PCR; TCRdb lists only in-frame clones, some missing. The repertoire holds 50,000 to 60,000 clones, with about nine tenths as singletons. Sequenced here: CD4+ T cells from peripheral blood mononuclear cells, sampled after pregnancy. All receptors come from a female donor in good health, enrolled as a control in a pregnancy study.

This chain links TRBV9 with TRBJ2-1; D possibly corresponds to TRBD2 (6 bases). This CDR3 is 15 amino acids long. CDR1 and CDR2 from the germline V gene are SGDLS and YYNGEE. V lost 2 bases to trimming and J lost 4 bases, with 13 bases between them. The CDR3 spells CASSVMGLLYNEQFF. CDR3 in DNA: TGTGCCAGCAGCGTTATGGGACTGCTATACAATGAGCAGTTCTTC. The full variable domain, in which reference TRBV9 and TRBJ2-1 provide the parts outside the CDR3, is DSGVTQTPKHLITATGQRVTLRCSPRSGDLSVYWYQQSLDQGLQFLIQYYNGEERAKGNILERFSAQQFPDLHSELNLSSLELGDSALYFCASSVMGLLYNEQFFGPGTRLTVL.

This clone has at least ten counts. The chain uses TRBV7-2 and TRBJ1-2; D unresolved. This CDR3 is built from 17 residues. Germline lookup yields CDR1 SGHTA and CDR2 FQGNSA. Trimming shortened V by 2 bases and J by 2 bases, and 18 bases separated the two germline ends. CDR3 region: CASSLKGAGPLNYGYTF. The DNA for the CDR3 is TGTGCCAGCAGCTTAAAGGGAGCCGGGCCGTTAAACTATGGCTACACCTTC.

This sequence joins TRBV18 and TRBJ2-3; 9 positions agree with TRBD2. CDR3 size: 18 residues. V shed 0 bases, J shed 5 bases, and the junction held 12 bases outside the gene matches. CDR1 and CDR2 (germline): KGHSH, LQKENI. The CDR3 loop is CASSPPAGGPPAKDTQYF. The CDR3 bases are TGTGCCAGCTCACCACCAGCGGGGGGCCCTCCTGCGAAAGATACGCAGTATTTT. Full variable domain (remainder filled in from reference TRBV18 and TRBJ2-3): NAGVMQNPRHLVRRRGQEARLRCSPMKGHSHVYWYRQLPEEGLKFMVYLQKENIIDESGMPKERFSAEFPKEGPSILRIQQVVRGDSAAYFCASSPPAGGPPAKDTQYFGPGTRLTVL.

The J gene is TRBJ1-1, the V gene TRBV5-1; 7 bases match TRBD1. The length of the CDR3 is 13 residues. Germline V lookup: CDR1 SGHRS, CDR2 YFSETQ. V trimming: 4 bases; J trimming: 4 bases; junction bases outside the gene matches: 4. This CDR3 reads CASSGQGGTEAFF. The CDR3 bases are TGCGCCAGCAGCGGCCAGGGGGGCACTGAAGCTTTCTTT.

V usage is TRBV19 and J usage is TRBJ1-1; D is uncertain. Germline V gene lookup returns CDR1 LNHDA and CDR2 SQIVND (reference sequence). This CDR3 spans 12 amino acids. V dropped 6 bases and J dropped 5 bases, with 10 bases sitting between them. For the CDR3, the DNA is TGTGCCAGTAGGGGCAGAAGTACTGAAGCTTTCTTT. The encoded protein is CASRGRSTEAFF.

The CDR3 DNA sequence: TGTGCCATCAGTGAGTCGAGAACCCGGGACTCCGGCTACACCTTC. It is translated as CAISESRTRDSGYTF. The V gene is TRBV10-3, the J gene TRBJ1-2, with a possible D match to TRBD1 (5 bases). There are 15 residues in the CDR3. Trimming stripped 0 bases from V and 8 bases from J, with 16 bases between. The V gene's germline CDR1 is ENHRY and CDR2 SYGVKD.

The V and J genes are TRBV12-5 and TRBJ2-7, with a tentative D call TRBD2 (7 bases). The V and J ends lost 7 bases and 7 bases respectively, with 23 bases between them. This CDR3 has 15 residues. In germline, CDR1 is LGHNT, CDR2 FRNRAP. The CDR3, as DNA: TGTGCTAGTGCCGCGTCATGGGGAGGGGGATGGGAGCAGTACTTC. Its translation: CASAASWGGGWEQYF.

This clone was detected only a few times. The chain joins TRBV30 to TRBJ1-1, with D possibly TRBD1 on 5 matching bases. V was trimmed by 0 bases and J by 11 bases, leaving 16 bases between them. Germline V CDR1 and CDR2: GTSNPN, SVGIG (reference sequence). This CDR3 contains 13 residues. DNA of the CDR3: TGTGCCTGGAGTGTACGTCGACAGTCTGGGGCTTTCTTT. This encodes CAWSVRRQSGAFF.

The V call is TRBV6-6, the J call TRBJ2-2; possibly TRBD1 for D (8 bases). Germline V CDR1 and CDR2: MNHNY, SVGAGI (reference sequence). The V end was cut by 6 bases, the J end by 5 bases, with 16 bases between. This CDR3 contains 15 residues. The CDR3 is CASRRTGRGTGELFF. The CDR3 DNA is TGTGCCAGCAGAAGGACAGGGCGGGGGACCGGGGAGCTGTTTTTT.